Each of the 15 T cell receptor beta chains below was sequenced from the same sample in a study of T cells in Graves' hyperthyroidism and ophthalmopathy. Authors of the study amplified TCR beta CDR3 regions from RNA transcripts. HTBI primers were used for first-round RT-PCR of the TCR CDR3. TCRdb re-called the multiplex PCR reads with MiXCR, one entry per CDR3 protein. The sample contains some 400,000 distinct CDR3 sequences, over 15% of which appear only once. Input material: blood. All receptors derive from a woman aged 18-35 years with Graves' hyperthyroidism.

This chain joins TRBV5-6 and TRBJ2-7; D uncertain. The V end lost 5 bases, the J end lost 0 bases, and 9 bases lay between the germline ends. The germline V gene encodes CDR1 SGHDT and CDR2 YYEEEE. The CDR3 has 13 residues. The CDR3 here is CASSDRSSYEQYF. CDR3 nucleotide sequence: TGTGCCAGCAGTGACCGGAGCTCCTACGAGCAGTACTTC.

This clonotype has a count of ten or more. The chain combines TRBV11-2 with TRBJ2-5; TRBD2 agrees at 11 bases. V shed 4 bases and J 6 bases; nucleotides not matched to a gene: 10. Germline lookup yields CDR1 SGHAT and CDR2 FQNNGV. The CDR3 runs 16 residues. CDR3 sequence reads: CASSSNSGGAIKTQYF. CDR3 coding DNA: TGTGCCAGCAGCTCCAATAGCGGGGGGGCGATAAAGACCCAGTACTTC.

This clonotype was observed at least ten times. The rearrangement uses TRBV10-3 and TRBJ1-2, with D tentatively TRBD1 (6 bases). Germline V gene data show CDR1 as ENHRY and CDR2 as SYGVKD. V was trimmed by 3 bases and J by 3 bases, leaving 11 bases between them. The CDR3 runs 14 residues. CDR3 DNA: TGTGCCATCAGTGAACAGGGTGAGGACTATGGCTACACCTTC. Amino acid sequence: CAISEQGEDYGYTF.

This clonotype was recorded a few times. This CDR3 reads CASRLSGGETQYF. In DNA form, the CDR3 reads TGTGCCAGCAGACTTAGCGGGGGTGAGACCCAGTACTTC. V and J are TRBV12-3 or TRBV12-4 and TRBJ2-5, with 9 bases fitting TRBD2. The V gene end was trimmed by 6 bases and the J gene end by 5 bases; junction bases not matched to a gene: 4. The CDR3 extends over 13 amino acids.

This clonotype was counted many times. The gene calls are TRBV7-8 and TRBJ1-2, with D perhaps TRBD1 (6 bases). Trimming pared 3 bases from V and 3 bases from J, leaving 14 bases between. Germline loops: CDR1 SGHVS, CDR2 FQNEAQ. The length of the CDR3 is 15 residues. The CDR3 DNA is TGTGCCAGCAGCTTGAACCAGGGGAGTTACTATGGCTACACCTTC. It is translated as CASSLNQGSYYGYTF.

This clonotype was observed a few times. The chain is built from TRBV20-1 and TRBJ2-2; D might be TRBD1 or TRBD2, each matching 5 bases. Trimming pared 3 bases from V and 3 bases from J, leaving 8 bases between. CDR3 length: 13 residues. In germline, CDR1 is DFQATT, CDR2 SNEGSKA (reference sequence). CDR3 sequence reads: CSARGVHTGELFF. DNA of the CDR3: TGCAGTGCTAGGGGGGTGCACACCGGGGAGCTGTTTTTT.

In this sample, this clonotype turned up many times. V gene TRBV5-1 combines with J gene TRBJ1-2, with TRBD1 matching 7 bases. After removal of 4 bases from V and 7 bases from J, the junction contained 16 bases not matched to a gene. In germline, CDR1 is SGHRS, CDR2 YFSETQ. CDR3 size: 16 residues. The CDR3 nucleotides read TGCGCCAGCAGCCTAGAACCGGGACAGACCCTGACTGGCTACACCTTC. The encoded protein is CASSLEPGQTLTGYTF.

To note about this clonotype: A much bigger clone sits one base away, suggesting this may be a read error. The chain links TRBV7-3 to TRBJ1-1, with D possibly TRBD1 on 5 matching bases. CDR1 and CDR2 from the germline V gene are SGHTA and FQGTGA. The CDR3 runs to 12 residues. The CDR3 DNA reads as TGTGCCAGCGGGGCTCCAGGCACTGAACCTTTCTTT. It translates to CASGAPGTEPFF.

Of note for this clonotype: The junction and the germline gene differ at one end; a read error may be behind it. The J gene is TRBJ2-2, the V gene TRBV20-1, with 7 bases lining up with TRBD2. This CDR3 comprises 14 residues. The germline V gene has CDR1 DFQATT and CDR2 SNEGSKA (reference sequence). The CDR3 region is CSTRPSGRTGELFF. CDR3 nucleotides: TGCAGTACTAGGCCTAGCGGTCGTACCGGGGAGCTGTTTTTT.

V gene TRBV12-3 or TRBV12-4 combines with J gene TRBJ1-2; the D gene is possibly TRBD1 (6 bases). This CDR3 comprises 15 residues. V was trimmed by 3 bases and J by 8 bases, leaving 19 bases between them. The chain's CDR3 is CASSFHLQGLLGYTF. The DNA for the CDR3 is TGTGCCAGCAGTTTCCACCTTCAGGGGCTCTTGGGCTACACCTTC.

This clonotype came up many times. The chain combines TRBV5-1 with TRBJ1-2; D not resolved. Trimming took 0 bases from V and 5 from J, leaving 8 bases between them. The CDR3 length is 13 residues. Germline V lookup: CDR1 SGHRS, CDR2 YFSETQ. CDR3 region: CASSLASAYGYTF. For the CDR3, the DNA is TGCGCCAGCAGCTTGGCGTCAGCGTATGGCTACACCTTC.

This clonotype was picked up many times. The chain has TRBV28 and TRBJ1-5; D gene ambiguous. Germline V gene lookup returns CDR1 MDHEN and CDR2 SYDVKM. The CDR3 is 16 amino acids. V lost 0 bases and J lost 5, with 14 bases in between. In DNA, the CDR3 is TGTGCCAGCAGTTTATGGGGGTACGAAGGCGATCAGCCCCAGCATTTT. Translation gives CASSLWGYEGDQPQHF.

This clonotype has a count of ten or more. The gene calls are TRBV6-5 and TRBJ1-2, with D unresolved. The CDR3 covers 12 residues. Looked up from germline, CDR1 is MNHEY and CDR2 is SVGAGI. The V end was cut by 6 bases, the J end by 7 bases, with 12 bases between. This CDR3 is CASRTVGPGYTF. CDR3 DNA sequence: TGTGCCAGCAGAACCGTAGGACCTGGCTACACCTTC.

This clonotype was detected ten times or more. The rearrangement uses TRBV11-2 and TRBJ2-7; 9 nucleotides match TRBD1. The V gene end was trimmed by 4 bases and the J gene end by 3 bases; junction bases not matched to a gene: 7. Germline V lookup: CDR1 SGHAT, CDR2 FQNNGV. The CDR3 consists of 15 residues. This CDR3 is CASSSGTGTNYEQYF. DNA for the CDR3: TGTGCCAGCAGCTCGGGGACAGGGACTAACTACGAGCAGTACTTC.

In this sample, this clonotype turned up a few times. The chain's CDR3 is CASSRQGMDSPLHF. The CDR3 nucleotides are TGTGCCAGCAGTCGACAGGGGATGGATTCACCCCTCCACTTT. This sequence joins TRBV6-1 and TRBJ1-6, with 8 bases that match TRBD1. The trim removed 5 bases at V and 8 bases at J, leaving 5 bases unmatched. The length of the CDR3 is 14 residues. From germline, CDR1 is MNHNS and CDR2 SASEGT.